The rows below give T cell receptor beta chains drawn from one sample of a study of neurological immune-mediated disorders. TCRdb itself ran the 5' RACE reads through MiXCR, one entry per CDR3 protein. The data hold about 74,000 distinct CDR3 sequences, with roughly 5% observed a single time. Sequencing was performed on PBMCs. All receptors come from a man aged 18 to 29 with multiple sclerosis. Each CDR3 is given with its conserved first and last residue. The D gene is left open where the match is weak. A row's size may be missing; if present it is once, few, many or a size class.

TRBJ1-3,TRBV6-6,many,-,CAISRGDTIYF,TGTGCCATCTCGAGGGGGGACACCATATATTTT
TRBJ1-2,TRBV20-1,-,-,CSARDQGHYGYTF,TGCAGTGCTAGAGATCAGGGCCACTATGGCTACACCTTC
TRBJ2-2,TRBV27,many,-,CASRPEGGGELFF,TGTGCCAGCCGACCCGAGGGAGGCGGGGAGCTGTTTTTT
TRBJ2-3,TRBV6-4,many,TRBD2,CASSDSASGQLDTQYF,TGTGCCAGCAGTGACTCGGCTAGCGGGCAGTTAGATACGCAGTATTTT
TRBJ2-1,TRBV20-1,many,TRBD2,CSARGLADNEQFF,TGCAGTGCTAGAGGACTAGCGGACAATGAGCAGTTCTTC
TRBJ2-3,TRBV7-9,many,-,CASSLQVRSEGDTQYF,TGTGCCAGCAGCTTACAGGTGCGAAGTGAGGGAGATACGCAGTATTTT
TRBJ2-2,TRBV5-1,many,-,CASSFEAVNTGELFF,TGCGCCAGCAGCTTCGAAGCGGTGAACACCGGGGAGCTGTTTTTT
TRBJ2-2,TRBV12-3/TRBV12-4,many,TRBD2,CASSELAAGELFF,TGTGCCAGCAGTGAGCTAGCGGCCGGGGAGCTGTTTTTT
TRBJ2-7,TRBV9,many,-,CASNYNGVPSYEQYF,TGTGCCAGCAACTATAACGGGGTTCCATCCTACGAGCAGTACTTC
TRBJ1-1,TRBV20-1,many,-,CSASRDMNTEAFF,TGCAGTGCTAGTCGGGACATGAACACTGAAGCTTTCTTT
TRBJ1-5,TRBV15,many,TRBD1,CATSRRDRGDNQPQNF,TGTGCCACCAGCCGCAGAGACAGGGGAGACAATCAGCCCCAGAATTTT
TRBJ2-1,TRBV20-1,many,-,CSARDLSSASSYNEQFF,TGCAGTGCTAGAGATCTGAGTAGCGCGAGCTCCTACAATGAGCAGTTCTTC
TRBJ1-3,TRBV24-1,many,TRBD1,CATGPRQGIGNTIYF,TGTGCCACCGGGCCCCGACAGGGGATTGGAAACACCATATATTTT
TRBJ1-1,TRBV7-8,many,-,CASSLNGRPTEAFF,TGTGCCAGCAGCCTTAATGGTCGGCCCACTGAAGCTTTCTTT
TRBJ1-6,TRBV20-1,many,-,CSARDPNSSSYNSPLHF,TGCAGTGCTAGAGATCCCAACTCGAGCTCCTATAATTCACCCCTCCACTTT
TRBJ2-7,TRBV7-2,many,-,CASSLVLDSSEQYF,TGTGCCAGCAGCTTAGTTCTGGACTCCTCCGAGCAGTACTTC
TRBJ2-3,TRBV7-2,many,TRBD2,CASSYSGMSTDTQYF,TGTGCCAGCAGCTACAGCGGGATGAGCACAGATACGCAGTATTTT
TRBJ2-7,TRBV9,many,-,CASSVAGVPYEQYF,TGTGCCAGCAGCGTAGCTGGGGTCCCCTACGAGCAGTACTTC
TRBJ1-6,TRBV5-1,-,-,CASSLASGEGSPLHF,TGCGCCAGCAGCTTGGCCTCGGGTGAAGGTTCACCCCTCCACTTT
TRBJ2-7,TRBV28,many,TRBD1,CASHRDSFSYEQYF,TGTGCCAGCCACCGGGACAGCTTCTCCTACGAGCAGTACTTC
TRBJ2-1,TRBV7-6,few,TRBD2,CVSTPGWLAGAGEQFF,TGTGTCAGCACCCCTGGATGGCTAGCGGGAGCCGGAGAGCAGTTCTTC
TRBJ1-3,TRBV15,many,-,CATSSALLDTIYF,TGTGCCACCAGCAGTGCCCTGTTGGACACCATATATTTT
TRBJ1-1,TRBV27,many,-,CASSLGSGAEAFF,TGTGCCAGCAGTTTAGGCTCTGGGGCTGAAGCTTTCTTT
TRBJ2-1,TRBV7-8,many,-,CASSLKRDSYNEQFF,TGTGCCAGCAGCTTAAAGAGGGACTCCTACAATGAGCAGTTCTTC
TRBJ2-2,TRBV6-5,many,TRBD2,CASSYGSGGAPGELFF,TGTGCCAGCAGTTACGGAAGCGGGGGGGCCCCCGGGGAGCTGTTTTTT
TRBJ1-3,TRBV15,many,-,CATTNSGNTIYF,TGTGCCACCACAAACTCTGGAAACACCATATATTTT
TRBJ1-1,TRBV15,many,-,CATSSPGPGREAFF,TGTGCCACCAGCAGCCCTGGGCCGGGACGTGAAGCTTTCTTT
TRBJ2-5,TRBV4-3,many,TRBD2,CASSQVASGREGTQYF,TGCGCCAGCAGCCAAGTTGCTAGCGGGAGGGAAGGGACCCAGTACTTC
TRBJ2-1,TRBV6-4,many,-,CASSEEDSSYNEQFF,TGTGCCAGCAGTGAAGAAGATAGCTCCTACAATGAGCAGTTCTTC
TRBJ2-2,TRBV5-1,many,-,CASSMGGGNTGELFF,TGCGCCAGCAGTATGGGAGGAGGGAACACCGGGGAGCTGTTTTTT
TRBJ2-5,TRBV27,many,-,CASSSEGPRTIETQYF,TGTGCCAGCAGTTCTGAGGGCCCTAGGACGATAGAGACCCAGTACTTC
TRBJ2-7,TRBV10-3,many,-,CAISQQNMLQKEQYF,TGTGCCATCAGTCAACAGAATATGCTACAGAAGGAGCAGTACTTC
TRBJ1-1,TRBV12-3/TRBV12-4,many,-,CASSLGTATEAFF,TGTGCCAGCAGTTTAGGGACGGCTACTGAAGCTTTCTTT
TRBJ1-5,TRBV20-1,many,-,CSATRTVGGFSNQPQHF,TGCAGTGCTACCCGGACCGTTGGGGGTTTTAGCAATCAGCCCCAGCATTTT
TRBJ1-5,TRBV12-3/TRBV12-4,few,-,CASSGDRHQPQNF,TGTGCCAGCAGCGGAGACAGGCATCAGCCCCAGAATTTT
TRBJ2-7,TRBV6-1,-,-,CASSDRDFSYEQYF,TGTGCCAGCAGTGACCGGGACTTTTCCTACGAGCAGTACTTC
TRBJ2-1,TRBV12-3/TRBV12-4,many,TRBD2,CASTKGAGGFYNEQFF,TGTGCCAGCACCAAAGGAGCGGGGGGGTTCTACAATGAGCAGTTCTTC
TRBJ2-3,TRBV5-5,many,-,CASSFLWNTDTQYF,TGTGCCAGCAGCTTTTTATGGAACACAGATACGCAGTATTTT
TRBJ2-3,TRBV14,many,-,CASSPIRLGDTQYF,TGTGCCAGCAGCCCCATCAGGTTGGGAGATACGCAGTATTTT
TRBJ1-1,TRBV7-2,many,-,CASSLGSDTEAFF,TGTGCCAGCAGCTTAGGTTCAGACACTGAAGCTTTCTTT
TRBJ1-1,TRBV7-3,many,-,CASSLTGTNTEAFF,TGTGCCAGCAGCTTAACAGGGACCAACACTGAAGCTTTCTTT
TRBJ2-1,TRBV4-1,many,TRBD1,CASSQGPRRQGAGEQFF,TGCGCCAGCAGCCAAGGCCCCCGACGACAGGGGGCGGGTGAGCAGTTCTTC
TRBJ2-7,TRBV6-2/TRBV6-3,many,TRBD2,CASNLQAGGPYEQYF,TGTGCCAGCAACCTTCAGGCGGGAGGGCCATACGAGCAGTACTTC
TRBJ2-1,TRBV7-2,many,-,CASLPSLVYNEQFF,TGTGCCAGTCTACCTAGCTTGGTCTACAATGAGCAGTTCTTC
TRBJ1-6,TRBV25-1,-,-,CASSEGKGLSPLHF,TGTGCCAGCAGTGAGGGAAAGGGGTTATCACCCCTCCACTTT
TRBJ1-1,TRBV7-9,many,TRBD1,CASSLVPRGRENTEAFF,TGTGCCAGCAGCTTAGTTCCCAGGGGGAGGGAAAACACTGAAGCTTTCTTT
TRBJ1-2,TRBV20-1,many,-,CSAPDGYRRYTF,TGCAGTGCTCCCGACGGCTACCGTCGCTACACCTTC
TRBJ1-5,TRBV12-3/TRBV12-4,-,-,CASSLNERQNF,TGTGCCAGCAGCCTCAATGAGCGCCAGAATTTT
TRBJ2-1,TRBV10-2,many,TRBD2,CASSDKAGGYNEQFF,TGCGCCAGCAGTGACAAAGCGGGGGGGTACAATGAGCAGTTCTTC
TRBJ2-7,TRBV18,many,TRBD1,CASSPPGQGFYEQYF,TGTGCCAGCTCACCACCGGGACAGGGTTTCTACGAGCAGTACTTC
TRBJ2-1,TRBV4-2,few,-,CASSQHSTSGDNEQFF,TGTGCCAGCAGCCAACATTCAACCTCCGGGGACAATGAGCAGTTCTTC
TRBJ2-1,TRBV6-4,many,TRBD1,CASSEYKGQGGDEQFF,TGTGCCAGCAGCGAGTACAAGGGACAGGGAGGCGATGAGCAGTTCTTC
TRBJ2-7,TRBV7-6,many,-,CASSRSGRYEQYF,TGTGCCAGCAGCCGGTCCGGACGCTACGAGCAGTACTTC
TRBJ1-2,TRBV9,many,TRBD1,CASSDPTGFNYGYTF,TGTGCCAGCAGCGATCCGACAGGGTTTAACTATGGCTACACCTTC
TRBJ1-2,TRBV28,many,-,CATEEMSYGYTF,TGTGCCACCGAGGAGATGAGCTATGGCTACACCTTC